The 10 T cell receptor beta chains below come from one sample, sequenced in a study of post-analysis software for immune sequencing data. Included in the TCR beta cDNA libraries were unique molecular identifiers. TCRdb reprocessed the PCR reads via MiXCR and lists one record per CDR3 protein. The table has 740,000 or so distinct CDR3 sequences, roughly half seen once. Broader study findings: Controls had lower frequencies than patients of about 5 TRBV segments, which included TRBV5-6, TRBV5-1 and TRBV20-1.

Antigens of these TCRs are unknown. Material for sequencing was blood. The receptors were gathered from a girl between 10 and 17 years old with multiple sclerosis.

This chain links TRBV14 with TRBJ2-4; 9 nucleotides line up with TRBD2. V gave up 0 bases and J gave up 9 bases; unmatched junction bases: 12. The CDR3 sequence is 17 residues long. Germline V gene lookup returns CDR1 SGHDN and CDR2 FVKESK. CDR3 coding DNA: TGTGCCAGCAGCCAAGATCAAGCGGGAGGACGAGGTTTCATTCAGTACTTC. Residues: CASSQDQAGGRGFIQYF.

The J gene is TRBJ1-1, the V gene TRBV29-1; D call uncertain. This CDR3 is built from 14 residues. V dropped 7 bases and J dropped 6 bases, with 21 bases sitting between them. CDR1 and CDR2 from the germline V gene are SQVTM and ANQGSEA. For the CDR3, the DNA is TGCAGCGCGGTCCGGGCCACCTCTTTGGCTGAAGCTTTCTTT. Its protein product is CSAVRATSLAEAFF.

The chain combines TRBV25-1 with TRBJ2-7; 7 nucleotides align to TRBD2. The CDR3 runs to 15 residues. Trimming took 2 bases from V and 3 from J; bases not matched to a gene: 7. Germline V gene lookup returns CDR1 MGHDK and CDR2 SYGVNS. CDR3 in amino acids: CASSEVGTTHYEQYF. The CDR3 nucleotides are TGTGCCAGCAGTGAAGTCGGGACTACCCACTACGAGCAGTACTTC.

This chain links TRBV5-1 with TRBJ2-3; 15 positions match TRBD2. The CDR3 is made up of 16 amino acids. Germline values: CDR1 SGHRS, CDR2 YFSETQ. The junction had 3 bases not matched to a gene; V was cut back by 3 bases and J by 4 bases. The CDR3 nucleotides read TGCGCCAGCAGCTGGACTAGCGGGAGGGTGGCAGATACGCAGTATTTT. Translation: CASSWTSGRVADTQYF.

The chain uses TRBV3-1 and TRBJ1-2; D may be TRBD1 (5 bases). The V gene's germline CDR1 is LGHDT and CDR2 YNNKEL (reference sequence). The CDR3 runs to 14 residues. Trimming shortened V by 0 bases and J by 6 bases, and 11 bases separated the two germline ends. The CDR3 DNA reads as TGTGCCAGCAGCCAAGATTGGCAGGGAAATGGCTACACCTTC. Protein product: CASSQDWQGNGYTF. The whole variable domain, remainder taken from reference TRBV3-1 and TRBJ1-2, is DTAVSQTPKYLVTQMGNDKSIKCEQNLGHDTMYWYKQDSKKFLKIMFSYNNKELIINETVPNRFSPKSPDKAHLNLHINSLELGDSAVYFCASSQDWQGNGYTFGSGTRLTVV.

V gene TRBV4-1 combines with J gene TRBJ1-2; 10 positions agree with TRBD1. This CDR3 is built from 14 residues. The V and J ends lost 1 base and 7 bases, in that order; junction bases with no gene match: 3. Germline loops: CDR1 MGHRA, CDR2 YSYEKL. The CDR3, as DNA: TGCGCCAGCAGCCAAGGACAGGGGGCCTTTGGCTACACCTTC. Translated: CASSQGQGAFGYTF.

J is TRBJ2-7 and V is TRBV7-2; 9 nucleotides line up with TRBD2. The end of the DNA is better explained by TRBJ2-5, so the J call may be wrong. This CDR3 has 15 residues. Germline loops: CDR1 SGHTA, CDR2 FQGNSA. The CDR3 here is CASSAIAGVRETQYF. The CDR3 DNA reads TGTGCCAGCAGCGCCATAGCGGGGGTAAGGGAGACCCAGTACTTC.

This chain links TRBV20-1 with TRBJ2-5, with TRBD2 matching 7 bases. The J segment lost 0 bases and the V segment lost 0 bases, leaving 4 bases of the junction unmatched. CDR1 is DFQATT and CDR2 is SNEGSKA in the germline V gene (reference sequence). The CDR3 contains 15 residues. The CDR3 DNA is TGCAGTGCTAGAGATCTCGCGGGGGACCAAGAGACCCAGTACTTC. This encodes CSARDLAGDQETQYF.

This sequence joins TRBV14 and TRBJ2-7; weak D call: TRBD2 (6 bases). Germline CDR1 and CDR2: SGHDN and FVKESK. The CDR3 length is 16 residues. V lost 5 bases and J 0 bases, leaving 17 bases between the germline ends. The CDR3 spells CASSSLGGLPSYEQYF. Written as DNA, the CDR3 is TGTGCCAGCAGCTCCCTGGGAGGTTTACCCTCCTACGAGCAGTACTTC.

Only a few counts were recorded for this clonotype. V gene TRBV28 combines with J gene TRBJ2-7; D remains unclear. Germline V gene data show CDR1 as MDHEN and CDR2 as SYDVKM. The CDR3 length is 16 residues. V was cut by 5 bases and J by 0 bases, with 17 bases left in between. The CDR3 loop reads CASSPMTQRSSYEQYF. DNA of the CDR3: TGTGCCAGCAGTCCAATGACACAAAGGAGCTCCTACGAGCAGTACTTC.